The 2 T cell receptor beta chains reported below all come from one sample, sequenced in a study of vaccination and CD4 T cells after COVID-19. The time point denotes: late sampling 161 to 241 days after vaccination in a few convalescent patients. Treatment specified: roughly 10-day PBMC culture with coronavirus spike peptide pools or control peptides (ViraFEST assay). Oncomine TCR Beta short-read sequencing was applied to DNA from cultured CD4+ T cells. TCRdb independently ran MiXCR on the PCR reads; one entry per CDR3 protein. The table shows approximately 22,000 distinct CDR3 sequences, with about 33% occurring only once. These receptors' antigens are unknown. Sequencing used CD4+ T cells from blood, cultured in vitro, obtained about 7 months after SARS-CoV-2 vaccination. The source of these receptors is a human donor who had recovered from COVID-19.

This clonotype was seen more than once but under ten times. The rearrangement joins TRBV18 to TRBJ2-7, with D perhaps TRBD1 or TRBD2 (6 bases each). V lost 6 bases and J 2 bases, leaving 14 bases between the germline ends. The germline V gene encodes CDR1 KGHSH and CDR2 LQKENI. This CDR3 is 14 amino acids long. The chain's CDR3 is CASSGEGGAYEQYF. CDR3 in DNA: TGTGCCAGCTCGGGAGAGGGGGGCGCCTACGAGCAGTACTTC.

The genes are TRBV11-3 and TRBJ2-7; 7 bases line up with TRBD1. The CDR3 is 14 residues long. V dropped 1 base and J dropped 3; count of bases not matched to a gene: 3. The V gene's germline CDR1 is SGHNT and CDR2 YENEEA. The CDR3, as DNA: TGTGCCAGCAGCTTAGGTTCAGGGGGCTACGAGCAGTACTTC. It encodes CASSLGSGGYEQYF.